The subject of this entry is one TCR beta chain. Its antigen is undetermined. The entry originates in a study of vaccination effects on CD4 cells after COVID-19. Study overall: Participants received two doses of either the BNT162b2 or mRNA-1273 vaccine.

Before sequencing took place, the ViraFEST assay used viral peptide pools to expand antigen-specific CD4+ T cells. Culture proceeded for approximately nine days, and CD4+ T cells were then isolated. Recipients of the vaccine had no prior SARS-CoV-2 infection and negative nucleocapsid antibodies. The researchers cultured approximately 2 million PBMC per well with roughly 9.5 IU/ml IL-2 and approximately 10 ug/ml peptides. The authors exchanged half the medium for IL-2 medium on days 3 and 7. Study-level points and caveats: Marked clonal contraction of infection- and vaccine-induced clones was seen late after vaccination.

TCRdb's table, derived via immunoSEQ multiplex PCR, lists solely in-frame clones and lacks some. There are tens of thousands of clones in the sample; around 68% occur only once, and 26% lies in the top ten. Germline CDR1 SGHAT, CDR2 FQNNGV. V was clipped by 0 bases and J by 6 bases; unmatched bases: 4. This CDR3 region has 17 residues. Sample: CD4+ T cells from PBMCs cultured with HCoV-OC43 spike peptides, taken before COVID-19 vaccination. Subset defined: HCoV-OC43 spike overlapping peptide pool stimulation. The chain couples TRBV11-2 to TRBJ2-1; 14 bases map to TRBD2. The clonotype comes from a human donor who received a COVID-19 vaccine. CDR3 protein: CASSLERGLAGANEQFF. In DNA, the CDR3 is TGTGCCAGCAGCTTAGAAAGGGGACTAGCGGGAGCCAATGAGCAGTTCTTC.